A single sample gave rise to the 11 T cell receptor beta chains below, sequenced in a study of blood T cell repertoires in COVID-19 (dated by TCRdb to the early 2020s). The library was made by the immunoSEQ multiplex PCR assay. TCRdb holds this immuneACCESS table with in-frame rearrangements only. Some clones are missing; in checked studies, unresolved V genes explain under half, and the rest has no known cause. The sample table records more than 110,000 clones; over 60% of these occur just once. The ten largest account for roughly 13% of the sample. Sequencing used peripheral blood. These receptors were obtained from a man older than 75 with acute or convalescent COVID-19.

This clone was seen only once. The CDR3 coding sequence is TGCGCCAGCAGCCAAGATCCAACAGGGGCCTATGACACCCTCCACTTT. The encoded protein is CASSQDPTGAYDTLHF. The chain uses TRBV4-3 and TRBJ1-6, with 7 bases identical to TRBD1. Germline loops: CDR1 LGHNA, CDR2 YSLEER. J was trimmed by 14 bases and V by 0 bases; bases with no gene match: 13. This CDR3 comprises 16 residues.

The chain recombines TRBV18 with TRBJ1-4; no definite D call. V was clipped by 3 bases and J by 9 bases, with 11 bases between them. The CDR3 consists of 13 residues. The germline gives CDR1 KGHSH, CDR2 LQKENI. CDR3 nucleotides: TGTGCCAGCTCACCTGGCGAGGGCCAAAAACTGTTTTTT. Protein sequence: CASSPGEGQKLFF.

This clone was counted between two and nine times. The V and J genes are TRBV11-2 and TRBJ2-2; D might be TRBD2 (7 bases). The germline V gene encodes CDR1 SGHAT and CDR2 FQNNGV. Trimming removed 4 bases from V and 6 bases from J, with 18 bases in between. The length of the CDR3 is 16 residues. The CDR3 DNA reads TGTGCCAGCAGCTCCCCCGGCGGGGGCTCGTCCGGGGAGCTGTTTTTT. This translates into CASSSPGGGSSGELFF. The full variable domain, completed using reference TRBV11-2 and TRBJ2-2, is EAGVAQSPRYKIIEKRQSVAFWCNPISGHATLYWYQQILGQGPKLLIQFQNNGVVDDSQLPKDRFSAERLKGVDSTLKIQPAKLEDSAVYLCASSSPGGGSSGELFFGEGSRLTVL.

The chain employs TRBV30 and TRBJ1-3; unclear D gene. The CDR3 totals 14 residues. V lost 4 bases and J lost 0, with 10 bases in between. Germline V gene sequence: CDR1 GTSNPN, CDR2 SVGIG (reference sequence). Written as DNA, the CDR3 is TGTGCCTGGAAAGTGGGCCGCTCTGGAAACACCATATATTTT. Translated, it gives CAWKVGRSGNTIYF. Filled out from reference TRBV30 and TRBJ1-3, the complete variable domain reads SQTIHQWPATLVQPVGSPLSLECTVEGTSNPNLYWYRQAAGRGLQLLFYSVGIGQISSEVPQNLSASRPQDRQFILSSKKLLLSDSGFYLCAWKVGRSGNTIYFGEGSWLTVV.

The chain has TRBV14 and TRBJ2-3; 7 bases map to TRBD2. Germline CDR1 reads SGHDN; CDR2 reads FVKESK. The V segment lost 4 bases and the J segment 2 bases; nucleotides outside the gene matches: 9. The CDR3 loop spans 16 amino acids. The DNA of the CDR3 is TGTGCCAGCAGCCCTTCCCTAGGGACTATCACAGATACGCAGTATTTT. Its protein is CASSPSLGTITDTQYF. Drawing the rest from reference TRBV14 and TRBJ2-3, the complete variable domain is EAGVTQFPSHSVIEKGQTVTLRCDPISGHDNLYWYRRVMGKEIKFLLHFVKESKQDESGMPNNRFLAERTGGTYSTLKVQPAELEDSGVYFCASSPSLGTITDTQYFGPGTRLTVL.

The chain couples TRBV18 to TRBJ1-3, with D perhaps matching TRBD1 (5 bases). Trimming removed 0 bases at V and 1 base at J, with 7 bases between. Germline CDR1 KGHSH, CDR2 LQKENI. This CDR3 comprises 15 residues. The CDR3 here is CASSPPTASGNTIYF. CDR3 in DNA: TGTGCCAGCTCACCACCGACAGCTTCTGGAAACACCATATATTTT.

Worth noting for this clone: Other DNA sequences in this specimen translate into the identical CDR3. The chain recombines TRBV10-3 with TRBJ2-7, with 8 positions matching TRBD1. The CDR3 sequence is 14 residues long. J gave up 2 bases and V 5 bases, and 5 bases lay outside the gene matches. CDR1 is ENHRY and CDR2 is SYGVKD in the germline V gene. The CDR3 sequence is CAISTGQGPYEQYF. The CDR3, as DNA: TGTGCCATCAGTACCGGACAGGGCCCCTACGAGCAGTACTTC.

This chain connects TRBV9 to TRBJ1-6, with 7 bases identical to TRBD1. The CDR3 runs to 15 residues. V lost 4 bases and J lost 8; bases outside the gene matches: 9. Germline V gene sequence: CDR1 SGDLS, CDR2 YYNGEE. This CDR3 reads CASSPRGDRYSPLHF. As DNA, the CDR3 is TGTGCCAGCAGCCCTAGGGGGGACAGATATTCACCCCTCCACTTT.

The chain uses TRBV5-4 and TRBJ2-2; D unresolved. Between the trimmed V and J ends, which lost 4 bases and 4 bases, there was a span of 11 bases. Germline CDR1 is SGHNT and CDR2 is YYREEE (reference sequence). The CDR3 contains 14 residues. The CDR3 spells CASSPTTGTGELFF. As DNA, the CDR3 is TGTGCCAGCAGCCCGACGACGGGCACCGGGGAGCTGTTTTTT.

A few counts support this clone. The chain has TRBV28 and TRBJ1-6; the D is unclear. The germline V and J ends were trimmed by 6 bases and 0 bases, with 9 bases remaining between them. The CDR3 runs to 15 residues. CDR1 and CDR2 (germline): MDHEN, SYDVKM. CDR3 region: CASRRSSSYNSPLHF. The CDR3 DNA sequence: TGTGCCAGCAGGCGATCGAGCTCCTATAATTCACCCCTCCACTTT.

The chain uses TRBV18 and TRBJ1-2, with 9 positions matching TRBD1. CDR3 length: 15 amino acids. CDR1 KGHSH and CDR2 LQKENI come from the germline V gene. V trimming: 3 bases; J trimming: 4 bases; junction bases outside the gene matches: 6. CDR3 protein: CASSPDGTGLYGYTF. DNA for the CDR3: TGTGCCAGCTCACCTGACGGGACAGGGCTCTATGGCTACACCTTC.